This T cell receptor beta chain was sequenced during a study of T cell repertoires in cytomegalovirus infection. Study-wide context: Both recently identified HLA-C-restricted and well-studied HLA-B-restricted CMV epitopes were used in the study. Public TCR beta signatures marked donors with CMV infection and the matching HLA. Study results and limitations: Clonotype analysis showed dominance of the ex vivo response by HLA-C-restricted CMV-specific TCR beta clonotypes. Carriers of CMV and the relevant HLA type were discriminated by public TCR beta frequency.

This clonotype was seen many times. Its antigen is undetermined. Germline CDR1 MGHRA, CDR2 YSYEKL. The CDR3 is 14 amino acids. V was clipped by 6 bases and J by 0 bases, with 11 bases between them. TCRdb recomputed calls from the reads with MiXCR, one row per CDR3 protein. The sample has 110,000 or so distinct CDR3 sequences, 30% to 35% seen once. The chain carries TRBV4-1 and TRBJ1-1, with D possibly being TRBD1 (5 bases). The input for sequencing was CD8+ T cells from cultured PBMCs, taken from culture after CMV antigen stimulation. This receptor was identified in a human donor in good health (CMV status not recorded). Some clones in this sample may be carry-over from other donors' samples. The CDR3 DNA follows: TGCGCCAGCAGTCTACAGGTGTTGAACACTGAAGCTTTCTTT. As protein: CASSLQVLNTEAFF.